This record concerns one T cell receptor (beta chain) sequence. Across 18 months, stable Graves' hyperthyroidism was marked by no progression to ophthalmopathy. The data are from a study of T cells in Graves' hyperthyroidism and ophthalmopathy. The CDR3 regions of TCR beta were amplified from RNA transcripts. A set of HTBI primers served as the primers for a first-round RT-PCR of the TCR CDR3. TCRdb ran MiXCR on the multiplex PCR reads and lists one entry per CDR3 protein. The sample holds 450,000 to 600,000 distinct CDR3 sequences, around 13% seen once. From germline, CDR1 is SGHVS and CDR2 FQNEAQ. This CDR3 is built from 16 residues. Trimming removed 1 base from V and 7 bases from J, with 16 bases in between.

The TCR comes from a woman between 35 and 50 years old with Graves' hyperthyroidism. V and J are TRBV7-8 and TRBJ1-4; a weak D match, TRBD1 (5 bases). The sequenced sample consisted of blood. The CDR3 reads CASSLGDGASAEKLFF. The CDR3 coding sequence is TGTGCCAGCAGCTTAGGGGACGGAGCCTCGGCTGAAAAACTGTTTTTT.